These T cell receptor beta chains were read from a single sample in a study of shared clonotypes between healthy human individuals. Sequencing used immunoSEQ multiplex PCR; TCRdb keeps in-frame clones, though not all of them. Among more than 850,000 clones listed, 78% were seen once. Sequencing was performed on memory CD4+ T cells from PBMCs. These receptors all stem from a man in his late teens or twenties in good health. Some clones in this sample may be carry-over from other donors' samples. Each CDR3 is given with its conserved first and last residue. The D gene is left open where the match is weak. Some rows mark clone size as missing; the rest say once, few, many or name a class of expanded clone.

J gene | clone size | D gene | V gene | CDR3 DNA | CDR3 protein
TRBJ1-1 | - | - | TRBV7-9 | TGTGCCAGCAGTCCTCGGACGGGCGAGAACACTGAAGCTTTCTTT | CASSPRTGENTEAFF
TRBJ1-1 | once | - | TRBV5-1 | TGCGCCAGCAGCTCTGCAGGAGGACGGGAAGCTTTCTTT | CASSSAGGREAFF
TRBJ2-2 | - | - | TRBV18 | TGTGCCAGCTCCGGGGATATGGGCACCGGGGAGCTGTTTTTT | CASSGDMGTGELFF
TRBJ1-1 | - | - | TRBV7-8 | TGTGCCAGCAGCGCAGGACTGTCTGCAGCTTTCTTT | CASSAGLSAAFF
TRBJ1-4 | - | TRBD1 | TRBV5-6 | TGTGCCAGCAGCTTCGGGACAGGGGGTGAAAAACTGTTTTTT | CASSFGTGGEKLFF
TRBJ2-7 | - | TRBD2 | TRBV10-3 | TGTGCCATCCGGACTAGCGGGGGCGAGCAGTACTTC | CAIRTSGGEQYF
TRBJ2-7 | - | TRBD2 | TRBV2 | TGTGCCAGCAGCGGGGGGTCCTACGAGCAGTACTTC | CASSGGSYEQYF
TRBJ2-6 | - | - | TRBV27 | TGTGCCAGCACCTCATGGGCAGGGAAAACCTCTGGGGCCAACGTCCTGACTTTC | CASTSWAGKTSGANVLTF
TRBJ2-1 | many | TRBD2 | TRBV2 | TGTGCCAGCAACCCCCTAGCGGGAGGCTCCTACAATGAGCAGTTCTTC | CASNPLAGGSYNEQFF
TRBJ2-2 | - | TRBD1 | TRBV5-1 | TGCGCCAGCAGCTGGATGGGACAGGGGAACACCGGGGAGCTGTTTTTT | CASSWMGQGNTGELFF
TRBJ2-2 | - | - | TRBV6-5 | TGTGCCAGCAGTTATACTAGCAGGACCGGGGAGCTGTTTTTT | CASSYTSRTGELFF
TRBJ1-1 | - | - | TRBV6-1 | TGTGCCAGCAGTGGCTGGACAGCGAACACTGAAGCTTTCTTT | CASSGWTANTEAFF
TRBJ2-1 | - | TRBD2 | TRBV2 | TGTGCCAGCAGTGAAGCAAACGGACTAGTGGGTGAGCAGTTCTTC | CASSEANGLVGEQFF
TRBJ2-3 | - | TRBD2 | TRBV9 | TGTGCCAGCAGCGCCACTAGCGGGAGCACAGATACGCAGTATTTT | CASSATSGSTDTQYF
TRBJ1-1 | - | - | TRBV7-3 | TGTGCCAGCAGCTTACAGGGCGACACTGAAGCTTTCTTT | CASSLQGDTEAFF
TRBJ1-1 | - | - | TRBV4-1 | TGCGCCAGCACCCGGGGGGGGACTGAAGCTTTCTTT | CASTRGGTEAFF
TRBJ2-1 | - | TRBD1 | TRBV6-6 | TGTGCCAGCAGTCCCGGGACAGGGGGGAACAATGAGCAGTTCTTC | CASSPGTGGNNEQFF
TRBJ1-1 | - | - | TRBV18 | TGTGCCAGCTCACCAGCGACGGCGAACACTGAAGCTTTCTTT | CASSPATANTEAFF
TRBJ1-4 | - | TRBD1 | TRBV28 | TGTGCCAGCAGTTCCGGGACAGGGTATGAAAAACTGTTTTTT | CASSSGTGYEKLFF
TRBJ2-7 | - | TRBD2 | TRBV5-1 | TGCGCCAGCCGGCGGTCTAGCGGGCAAATCTACGAGCAGTACTTC | CASRRSSGQIYEQYF
TRBJ1-1 | few | TRBD1 | TRBV15 | TGTGCCACCAGCAGAGATCTGGGGGACAGTGAAGCTTTCTTT | CATSRDLGDSEAFF
TRBJ1-1 | - | - | TRBV6-1 | TGTGCCAGCAGTGAAGTCAGGTGGATCACTGAAGCTTTCTTT | CASSEVRWITEAFF
TRBJ1-1 | - | - | TRBV7-2 | TGTGCCAGCAGCCGACAGCCCAACACTGAAGCTTTCTTT | CASSRQPNTEAFF
TRBJ2-7 | - | - | TRBV29-1 | TGCAGCGTTTACAGGGTTAACGAGCAGTACTTC | CSVYRVNEQYF
TRBJ2-1 | - | - | TRBV20-1 | TGCAGTGCTAGACTTGGATCGCTGTTCTTC | CSARLGSLFF
TRBJ1-2 | - | - | TRBV29-1 | TGCAGCGCCCGAACGACAACCCGGGGCTATGGCTACACCTTC | CSARTTTRGYGYTF
TRBJ1-2 | - | TRBD1 | TRBV19 | TGTGCCAGTAGGGGACAGGGGTCGAACTATGGCTACACCTTC | CASRGQGSNYGYTF
TRBJ1-1 | - | TRBD1 | TRBV5-1 | TGCGCCAGCAGCCCGCGGACAGGGGGCTTCACTGAAGCTTTCTTT | CASSPRTGGFTEAFF
TRBJ2-3 | - | - | TRBV7-6 | TGTGCCAGCAGCTTAGCGATAGCAGTTTACACAGATACGCAGTATTTT | CASSLAIAVYTDTQYF
TRBJ1-4 | - | TRBD1 | TRBV18 | TGTGCCAGCTCACCTGGGACAGGGGTGGAAAAACTGTTTTTT | CASSPGTGVEKLFF
TRBJ2-7 | - | - | TRBV6-1 | TGTGCCAGCAATCACGGGCAGTACTTC | CASNHGQYF
TRBJ2-4 | - | - | TRBV5-1 | TGCGCCAGCAGCTTTGCGGGCGACAGAGCCAAAAACATTCAGTACTTC | CASSFAGDRAKNIQYF
TRBJ2-3 | few | - | TRBV20-1 | TGCGGCACCCAGGCAGATACGCAGTATTTT | CGTQADTQYF